The 26 T cell receptor beta chains reported below all come from one sample, sequenced in a study of blood T cell repertoires in COVID-19. Method: immunoSEQ multiplex PCR; TCRdb's copy keeps in-frame clones and lacks some. The table has about 150,000 clones, approximately 77% seen once; the top ten hold about 11%. Sequencing was performed on peripheral blood. The receptor source for this set is a woman older than 75 with active or convalescent COVID-19.

The genes are TRBV10-3 and TRBJ2-2; TRBD1 might be the D (6 bases). The V gene lost 6 bases and the J gene lost 1 base, with 15 bases spanning the gap. The CDR3 is 16 amino acids. Germline CDR1 and CDR2: ENHRY and SYGVKD. The CDR3, as DNA: TGTGCCATCAGGGAACCCGGGACAAAGAACACCGGGGAGCTGTTTTTT. Amino acid sequence: CAIREPGTKNTGELFF.

The chain couples TRBV6-5 to TRBJ1-4; weak D call: TRBD1 (5 bases). Germline assignment: CDR1 MNHEY and CDR2 SVGAGI. The V end lost 2 bases, the J end lost 7 bases, and 11 bases lay between the germline ends. CDR3 length: 14 residues. This chain's CDR3 is CASSYGGGGEKLFF. The CDR3 DNA is TGTGCCAGCAGTTACGGGGGGGGAGGTGAAAAACTGTTTTTT.

The genes are TRBV2 and TRBJ1-1, with D possibly being TRBD1 (6 bases). This CDR3 comprises 13 residues. Trimming shortened V by 7 bases and J by 1 base, and 10 bases separated the two germline ends. The germline CDR1 and CDR2 sequences are SNHLY and FYNNEI. The CDR3 loop is CASKLGQNTEAFF. CDR3 coding DNA: TGTGCCAGCAAGCTGGGACAGAACACTGAAGCTTTCTTT.

The chain combines TRBV6-5 with TRBJ1-2, with TRBD1 matching over 7 bases. The CDR3 has 14 amino acids. After removal of 2 bases from V and 7 bases from J, the junction contained 7 bases not matched to a gene. Germline CDR1 reads MNHEY; CDR2 reads SVGAGI. CDR3 DNA: TGTGCCAGCAGTTACCTTAGACAGGGAGGTGGCTACACCTTC. This sequence encodes CASSYLRQGGGYTF.

This sequence joins TRBV28 and TRBJ1-4; 12 bases map to TRBD1. This CDR3 has 14 residues. Germline V lookup: CDR1 MDHEN, CDR2 SYDVKM. The junction had 5 bases not matched to a gene; V was cut back by 9 bases and J by 6 bases. CDR3 in DNA: TGTGCCAGTTACCGGGACAGGGGGCATGAAAAACTGTTTTTT. This codes for CASYRDRGHEKLFF.

The chain is built from TRBV7-8 and TRBJ1-5, with 10 bases that match TRBD1. Unmatched junction bases numbered 11, after V lost 5 bases and J lost 1 base. This CDR3 region has 18 residues. Germline V CDR1 and CDR2: SGHVS, FQNEAQ. CDR3 coding DNA: TGTGCCAGCAGCCCGATGGGGACAGGGGTTGTCAGCAATCAGCCCCAGCATTTT. Its protein product is CASSPMGTGVVSNQPQHF.

V gene TRBV9 combines with J gene TRBJ2-3; D ambiguous. Between the trimmed V and J ends, which lost 2 bases and 0 bases, there was a span of 16 bases. The CDR3 is made up of 17 amino acids. The germline V gene encodes CDR1 SGDLS and CDR2 YYNGEE. In DNA form, the CDR3 reads TGTGCCAGCAGCGTGCTGGGCTCCCCCCTTAGCACAGATACGCAGTATTTT. Its translation is CASSVLGSPLSTDTQYF.

This chain uses TRBV12-5 with TRBJ1-3; perhaps TRBD1 as D (6 bases). Germline V lookup: CDR1 LGHNT, CDR2 FRNRAP. The CDR3 is made up of 17 amino acids. Trimming pared 3 bases from V and 0 bases from J, leaving 15 bases between. DNA for the CDR3: TGTGCTAGTGGTTTACAGATCAGGGGCTACTCTGGAAACACCATATATTTT. The encoded protein is CASGLQIRGYSGNTIYF.

This clone was observed a few times. The rearrangement links TRBV5-1 to TRBJ1-2; weak D call: TRBD1 (5 bases). Germline lookup yields CDR1 SGHRS and CDR2 YFSETQ. The CDR3 has 15 residues. V was clipped by 0 bases and J by 6 bases, with 15 bases between them. DNA of the CDR3: TGCGCCAGCAGCTTGGCCAGCGGGGCGATGGATGGCTACACCTTC. Translating gives CASSLASGAMDGYTF.

The gene calls are TRBV5-4 and TRBJ2-7; a weak D match, TRBD1 (6 bases). Trimming removed 2 bases at V and 6 bases at J, with 21 bases between. CDR1 is SGHNT, CDR2 YYREEE, per germline (reference sequence). The CDR3 consists of 16 residues. CDR3: CASSLPSRGSLSEQYF. DNA for the CDR3: TGTGCCAGCAGCTTACCCTCTAGGGGGAGTCTCTCCGAGCAGTACTTC.

The CDR3 DNA is TGTGCCAGCAGCCTAATAACCTACGAGCAGTACTTC. Translation: CASSLITYEQYF. This chain links TRBV12-3 or TRBV12-4 with TRBJ2-7; D not resolved. V was trimmed by 6 bases and J by 2 bases, leaving 8 bases between them. The CDR3 extends over 12 amino acids.

The chain carries TRBV27 and TRBJ1-6, with TRBD1 as a possible D gene (6 bases). Trimming cost V 5 bases and J 7 bases, with 9 bases left between them. CDR1 and CDR2 (germline): MNHEY, SMNVEV (reference sequence). The CDR3 spans 13 residues. CDR3 DNA: TGTGCCAGCAGTCCCAGGGGCAATTCACCCCTCCACTTT. This encodes CASSPRGNSPLHF.

This chain links TRBV9 with TRBJ1-4; 7 nucleotides line up with TRBD1. The trim removed 5 bases at V and 3 bases at J, leaving 7 bases unmatched. Per germline, CDR1 SGDLS and CDR2 YYNGEE. The CDR3 spans 15 residues. CDR3 bases: TGTGCCAGCAGTCCAGGGGGGTGGGCTAATGAAAAACTGTTTTTT. This sequence encodes CASSPGGWANEKLFF.

The chain joins TRBV18 to TRBJ1-6; 8 bases fit TRBD1. The length of the CDR3 is 13 residues. Germline assignment: CDR1 KGHSH and CDR2 LQKENI. The V gene end was trimmed by 6 bases and the J gene end by 8 bases; junction bases not matched to a gene: 3. The CDR3 coding sequence is TGTGCCAGCTCCGAGGACAGGGATTCACCCCTCCACTTT. It encodes CASSEDRDSPLHF.

CDR3 sequence reads: CASKAQGSGANVLTF. CDR3 nucleotide sequence: TGCGCCAGCAAAGCCCAGGGATCGGGGGCCAACGTCCTGACTTTC. The chain has TRBV5-1 and TRBJ2-6; perhaps TRBD1 as D (5 bases). Trimming pared 6 bases from V and 4 bases from J, leaving 14 bases between. CDR3 length equals 15 residues. Germline values: CDR1 SGHRS, CDR2 YFSETQ.

This chain's CDR3 is CASSVSGILYNEQFF. Here the CDR3 DNA reads TGTGCCAGTAGTGTTAGCGGGATACTTTACAATGAGCAGTTCTTC. The chain recombines TRBV19 with TRBJ2-1, with TRBD2 matching 8 bases. V shed 5 bases and J 4 bases; nucleotides not matched to a gene: 7. The CDR3 has 15 amino acids. Germline V gene data show CDR1 as LNHDA and CDR2 as SQIVND (reference sequence).

This rearrangement joins TRBV2 to TRBJ2-5; D ambiguous. The CDR3 contains 14 residues. With 4 bases removed from V and 3 bases from J, the gap between germline ends came to 12 bases. CDR1 and CDR2 (germline): SNHLY, FYNNEI. The CDR3: CASSGFRGEETQYF. CDR3 bases: TGTGCCAGCAGTGGGTTCCGCGGAGAAGAGACCCAGTACTTC. The full variable domain, completed using reference TRBV2 and TRBJ2-5, is EPEVTQTPSHQVTQMGQEVILRCVPISNHLYFYWYRQILGQKVEFLVSFYNNEISEKSEIFDDQFSVERPDGSNFTLKIRSTKLEDSAMYFCASSGFRGEETQYFGPGTRLLVL.

The chain links TRBV10-1 to TRBJ1-2; D uncertain. CDR1 and CDR2 from the germline V gene are WNHNN and SYGVQD (reference sequence). V gave up 2 bases and J gave up 1 base, with 5 bases separating them. This CDR3 spans 13 amino acids. CDR3 DNA sequence: TGCGCCAGCAGTGAGGGACTTAACTATGGCTACACCTTC. It is translated as CASSEGLNYGYTF.

A remark on this clone: A junction boundary mismatches the germline segment, possibly from a read error. The genes are TRBV12-3 or TRBV12-4 and TRBJ1-2; 7 bases agree with TRBD1. The CDR3 runs 13 residues. The CDR3 loop reads CASRLGGNYGYTF. CDR3 coding DNA: TGTGCCAGCAGGTTAGGGGGCAACTATGGCTACACCTTC.

This chain's CDR3 is CASSLVGSGVYEQYF. CDR3 coding DNA: TGCGCCAGCAGCTTGGTTGGTAGCGGGGTATACGAGCAGTACTTC. This sequence joins TRBV5-1 and TRBJ2-7; the match to TRBD2 covers 8 bases. Trimming cost V 0 bases and J 4 bases; bases outside gene matches: 6. Germline V gene data show CDR1 as SGHRS and CDR2 as YFSETQ. This CDR3 is built from 15 residues.

The rearrangement joins TRBV9 to TRBJ2-3; TRBD2 aligns across 12 bases. Germline-derived CDR1 and CDR2 are SGDLS and YYNGEE. The CDR3 totals 16 residues. After removal of 3 bases from V and 3 bases from J, the junction contained 5 bases not matched to a gene. The CDR3 loop reads CASSGRLAGETDTQYF. CDR3 in DNA: TGTGCCAGCAGCGGACGACTAGCGGGAGAGACAGATACGCAGTATTTT.

The CDR3 bases are TGTGCCAGCAGCTTATCTAGCGGGAGGAGGAACGAGCAGTACTTC. Amino acid sequence: CASSLSSGRRNEQYF. This chain links TRBV7-2 with TRBJ2-7; 11 nucleotides match TRBD2. This CDR3 is 15 amino acids long. Looked up from germline, CDR1 is SGHTA and CDR2 is FQGNSA. V lost 2 bases and J lost 5; bases outside the gene matches: 5. Full variable domain (outside the CDR3, taken from reference TRBV7-2 and TRBJ2-7): GAGVSQSPSNKVTEKGKDVELRCDPISGHTALYWYRQSLGQGLEFLIYFQGNSAPDKSGLPSDRFSAERTGGSVSTLTIQRTQQEDSAVYLCASSLSSGRRNEQYFGPGTRLTVT.

This chain links TRBV2 with TRBJ2-7; D is possibly TRBD1 (6 bases). CDR3 size: 15 residues. The germline gives CDR1 SNHLY, CDR2 FYNNEI. The V end was cut by 7 bases, the J end by 2 bases, with 18 bases between. CDR3 in DNA: TGTGCCAGCACCCAGGAGGCGCAGGGGCCCTACGAGCAGTACTTC. This gives the protein CASTQEAQGPYEQYF.

CDR3 sequence: CASSLVRGRSTGELFF. The CDR3 DNA follows: TGTGCCAGCAGCTTAGTCAGGGGGCGAAGCACCGGGGAGCTGTTTTTT. This chain connects TRBV11-2 to TRBJ2-2, with 8 bases matching TRBD1. Germline CDR1 SGHAT, CDR2 FQNNGV. The trim removed 1 base at V and 4 bases at J, leaving 5 bases unmatched. CDR3 length: 16 amino acids.

The chain is built from TRBV12-3 or TRBV12-4 and TRBJ1-1; possible D gene TRBD1, 6 bases. The V and J ends lost 5 bases and 3 bases respectively, with 10 bases between them. The CDR3 extends over 13 amino acids. CDR3 protein: CASSHRVDTEAFF. In DNA form, the CDR3 reads TGTGCCAGCAGTCACAGGGTTGACACTGAAGCTTTCTTT.

The V and J genes are TRBV11-3 and TRBJ1-1, with TRBD1 as a possible D gene (6 bases). Germline values: CDR1 SGHNT, CDR2 YENEEA. Trimming left V 5 bases short and J 1 base short, with 11 bases between. This CDR3 has 14 residues. CDR3 protein: CASSARTENTEAFF. DNA of the CDR3: TGTGCCAGCAGCGCGCGGACAGAGAACACTGAAGCTTTCTTT.